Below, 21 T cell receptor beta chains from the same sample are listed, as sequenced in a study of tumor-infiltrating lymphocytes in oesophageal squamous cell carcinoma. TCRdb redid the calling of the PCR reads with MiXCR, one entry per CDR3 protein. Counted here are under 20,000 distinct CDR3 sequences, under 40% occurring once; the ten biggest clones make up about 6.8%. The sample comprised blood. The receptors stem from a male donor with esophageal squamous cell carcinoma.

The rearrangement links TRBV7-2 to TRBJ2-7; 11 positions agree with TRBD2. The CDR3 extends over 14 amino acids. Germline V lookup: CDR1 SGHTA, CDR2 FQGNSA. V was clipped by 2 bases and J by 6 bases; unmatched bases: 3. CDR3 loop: CASSLYSGGGEQYF. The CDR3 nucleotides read TGTGCCAGCAGCTTATATAGCGGGGGGGGCGAGCAGTACTTC.

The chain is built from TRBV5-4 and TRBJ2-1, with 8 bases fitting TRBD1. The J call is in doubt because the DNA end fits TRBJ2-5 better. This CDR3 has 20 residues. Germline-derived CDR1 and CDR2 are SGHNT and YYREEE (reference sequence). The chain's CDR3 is CASSRGGTTGGRGSWETQYF. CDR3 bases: TGTGCCAGCAGCCGAGGCGGCACCACAGGGGGTAGGGGGTCATGGGAGACCCAGTACTTC.

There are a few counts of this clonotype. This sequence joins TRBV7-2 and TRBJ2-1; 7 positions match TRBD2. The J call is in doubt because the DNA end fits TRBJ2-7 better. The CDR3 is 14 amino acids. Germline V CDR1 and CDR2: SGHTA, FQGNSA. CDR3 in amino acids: CASSLGTTYNEQYF. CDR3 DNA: TGTGCCAGCAGCTTGGGGACTACCTATAATGAGCAGTACTTC.

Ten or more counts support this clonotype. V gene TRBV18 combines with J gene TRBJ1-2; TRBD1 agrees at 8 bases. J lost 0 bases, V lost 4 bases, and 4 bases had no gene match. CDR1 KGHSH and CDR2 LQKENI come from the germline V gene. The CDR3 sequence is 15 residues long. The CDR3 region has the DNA TGTGCCAGCTCACGAGGACAGGGAGCTAACTATGGCTACACCTTC. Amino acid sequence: CASSRGQGANYGYTF.

CDR3 sequence reads: CASSSNRGYEQYF. DNA for the CDR3: TGTGCCAGCAGCTCCAACAGGGGCTACGAGCAGTACTTC. The V call is TRBV7-6, the J call TRBJ2-1, with 7 bases lining up with TRBD1. The DNA end is a closer match to TRBJ2-7, so the J assignment may be wrong. Looked up from germline, CDR1 is SGHVS and CDR2 is FNYEAQ. This CDR3 comprises 13 residues.

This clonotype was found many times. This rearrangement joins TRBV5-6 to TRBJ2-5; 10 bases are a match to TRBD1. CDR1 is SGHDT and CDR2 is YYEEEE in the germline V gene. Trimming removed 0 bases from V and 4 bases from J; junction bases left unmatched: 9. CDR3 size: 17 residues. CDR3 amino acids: CASSLGQGARGSETQYF. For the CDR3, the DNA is TGTGCCAGCAGCTTGGGACAGGGGGCGCGGGGCTCAGAGACCCAGTACTTC.

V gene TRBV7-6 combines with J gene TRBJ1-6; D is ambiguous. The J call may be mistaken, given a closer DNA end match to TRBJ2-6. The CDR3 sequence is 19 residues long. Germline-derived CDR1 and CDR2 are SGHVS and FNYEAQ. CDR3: CASSPATALSGSGANVLTF. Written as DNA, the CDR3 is TGTGCCAGCAGTCCCGCGACGGCCCTCTCGGGCTCTGGGGCCAACGTCCTGACTTTC.

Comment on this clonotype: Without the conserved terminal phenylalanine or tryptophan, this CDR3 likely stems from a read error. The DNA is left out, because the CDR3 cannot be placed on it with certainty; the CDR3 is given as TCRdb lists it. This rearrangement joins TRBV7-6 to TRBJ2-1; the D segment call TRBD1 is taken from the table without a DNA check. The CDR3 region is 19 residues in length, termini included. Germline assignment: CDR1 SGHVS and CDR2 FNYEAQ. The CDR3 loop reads CASSLATGRYGQETQYFGN.

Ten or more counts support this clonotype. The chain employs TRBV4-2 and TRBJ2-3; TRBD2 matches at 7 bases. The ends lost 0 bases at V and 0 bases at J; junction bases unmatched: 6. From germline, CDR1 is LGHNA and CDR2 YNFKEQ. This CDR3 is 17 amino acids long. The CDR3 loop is CASSQDRSGTSTDTQYF. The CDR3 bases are TGTGCCAGCAGCCAAGATAGAAGCGGGACTAGCACAGATACGCAGTATTTT.

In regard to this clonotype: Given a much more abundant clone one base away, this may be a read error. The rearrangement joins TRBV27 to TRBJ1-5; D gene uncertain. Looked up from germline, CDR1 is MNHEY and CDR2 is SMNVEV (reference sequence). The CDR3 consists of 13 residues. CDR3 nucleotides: TGTGCCAGCAGTTTAAGCCGAACTCAGCCCCGGCATTTT. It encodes CASSLSRTQPRHF.

In DNA form, the CDR3 reads TGTGCCAGCAGCTTAGGCGGAACCACAGATACGCAGTATTTT. Translated: CASSLGGTTDTQYF. The V call is TRBV7-3, the J call TRBJ2-3, with no clear D. The CDR3 has 14 amino acids. V dropped 2 bases and J dropped 2 bases, with 8 bases sitting between them. CDR1 is SGHTA and CDR2 is FQGTGA in the germline V gene.

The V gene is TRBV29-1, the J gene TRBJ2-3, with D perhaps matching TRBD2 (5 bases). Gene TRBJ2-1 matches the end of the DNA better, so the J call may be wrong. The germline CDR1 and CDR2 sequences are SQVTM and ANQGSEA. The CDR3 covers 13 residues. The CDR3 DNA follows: TGCAGCGTTCCGGGAACGGACTACAATGAGCAGTTCTTC. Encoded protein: CSVPGTDYNEQFF.

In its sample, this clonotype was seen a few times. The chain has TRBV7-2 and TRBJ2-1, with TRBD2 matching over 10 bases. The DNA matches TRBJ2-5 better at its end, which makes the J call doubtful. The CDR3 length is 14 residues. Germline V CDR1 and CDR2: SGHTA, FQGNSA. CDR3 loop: CASSLTSGEETQYF. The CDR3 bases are TGTGCCAGCAGCTTAACTAGCGGGGAGGAGACCCAGTACTTC.

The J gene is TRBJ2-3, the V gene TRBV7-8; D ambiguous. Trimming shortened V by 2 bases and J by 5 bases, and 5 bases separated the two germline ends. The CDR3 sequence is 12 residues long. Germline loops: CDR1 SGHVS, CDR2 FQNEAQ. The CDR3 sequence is CASSLNRDTQYF. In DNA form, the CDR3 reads TGTGCCAGCAGCTTAAACCGAGATACGCAGTATTTT.

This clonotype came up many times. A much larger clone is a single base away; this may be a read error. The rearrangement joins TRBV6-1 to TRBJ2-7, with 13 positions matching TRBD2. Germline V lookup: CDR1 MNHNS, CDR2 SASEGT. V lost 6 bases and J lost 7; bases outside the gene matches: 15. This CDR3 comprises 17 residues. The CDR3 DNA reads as TGTGCCAGCAGAACTAGCGGGAGGGCCTCTACCTACAATGAGCAGTACTTC. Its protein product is CASRTSGRASTYNEQYF.

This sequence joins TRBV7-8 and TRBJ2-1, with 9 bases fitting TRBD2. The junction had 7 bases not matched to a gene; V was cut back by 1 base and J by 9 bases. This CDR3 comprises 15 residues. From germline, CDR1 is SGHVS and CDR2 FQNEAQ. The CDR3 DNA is TGTGCCAGCAGCTTAGTCCTAGCGGGATATGTTGAGCAGTTCTTC. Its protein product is CASSLVLAGYVEQFF.

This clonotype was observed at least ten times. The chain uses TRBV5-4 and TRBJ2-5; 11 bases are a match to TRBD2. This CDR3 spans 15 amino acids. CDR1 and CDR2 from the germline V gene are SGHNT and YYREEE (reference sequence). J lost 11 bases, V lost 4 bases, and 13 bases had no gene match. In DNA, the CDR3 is TGTGCCAGCAGCCCCACGCTAGCGGGAGGTAGTGAGCAGTACTTC. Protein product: CASSPTLAGGSEQYF.

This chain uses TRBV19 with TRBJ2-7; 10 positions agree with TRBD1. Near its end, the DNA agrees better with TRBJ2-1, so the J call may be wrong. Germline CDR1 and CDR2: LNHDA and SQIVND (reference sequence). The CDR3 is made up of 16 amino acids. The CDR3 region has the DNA TGTGCCAGTAGTATCCTTTCCGGGACAGGGGCTTACGAGCAGTTCTTC. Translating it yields CASSILSGTGAYEQFF.

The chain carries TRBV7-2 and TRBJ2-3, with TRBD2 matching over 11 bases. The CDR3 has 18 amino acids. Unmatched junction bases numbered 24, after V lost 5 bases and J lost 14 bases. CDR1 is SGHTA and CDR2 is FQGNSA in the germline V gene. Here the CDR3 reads CASSPGLAEGSSTGELYF. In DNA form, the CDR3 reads TGTGCCAGCAGCCCGGGACTAGCGGAGGGGTCTAGCACCGGGGAGCTGTATTTT.

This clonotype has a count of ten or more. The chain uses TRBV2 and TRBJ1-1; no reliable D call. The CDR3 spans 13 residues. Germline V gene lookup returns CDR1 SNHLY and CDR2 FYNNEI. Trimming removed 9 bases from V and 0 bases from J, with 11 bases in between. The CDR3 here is CASMRLMNTEAFF. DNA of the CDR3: TGTGCCAGTATGAGATTAATGAACACTGAAGCTTTCTTT. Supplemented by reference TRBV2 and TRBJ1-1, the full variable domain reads EPEVTQTPSHQVTQMGQEVILRCVPISNHLYFYWYRQILGQKVEFLVSFYNNEISEKSEIFDDQFSVERPDGSNFTLKIRSTKLEDSAMYFCASMRLMNTEAFFGQGTRLTVV.

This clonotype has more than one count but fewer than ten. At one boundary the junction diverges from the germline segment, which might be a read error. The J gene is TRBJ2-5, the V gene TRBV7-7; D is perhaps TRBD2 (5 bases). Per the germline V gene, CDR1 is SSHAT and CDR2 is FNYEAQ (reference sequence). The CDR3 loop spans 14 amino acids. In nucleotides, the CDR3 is TGTGCTAGCAGCTTAGGCTCTAGCCCAGAGACCCAGTACTTC. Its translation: CASSLGSSPETQYF.